This TCR beta chain was observed in a study of shared clonotypes between healthy human individuals. Trimming cost V 8 bases and J 6 bases; bases outside gene matches: 4. The CDR3 consists of 12 residues. Germline assignment: CDR1 SGHTA and CDR2 FQGNSA. Using immunoSEQ multiplex PCR, the repertoire was profiled, and TCRdb retains in-frame clones only, with some absent. Here the sample spans around 2.1 million clones, under 97% being singletons. Sequences were obtained from naive CD4+ T cells sorted from blood. Subset denoted: CD45RA+ positively selected. This chain connects TRBV7-2 to TRBJ1-1; TRBD1 agrees at 9 bases. This receptor was taken from a man younger than 35 in good health. The CDR3 sequence is CASGTGFAEAFF. The CDR3 coding sequence is TGTGCCAGCGGGACAGGGTTCGCTGAAGCTTTCTTT.